This T cell receptor beta chain came from a study of cytomegalovirus exposure and HLA in healthy donors. Study conclusions and caveats: The investigators catalogued 150 or so TCR beta chains as cytomegalovirus-associated.

This clone turned up a few times. What it binds is unknown. The study ran its PCR with 60 Vbeta and 13 Jbeta primers. Assay: immunoSEQ multiplex PCR; the TCRdb copy retains only in-frame clones and omits some. The table lists about 130,000 clones, approximately 80% of them singletons. The receptor was isolated from a middle-aged woman in good health and CMV-seronegative. The material sequenced was PBMCs.

The CDR3 DNA follows: TGTGCCAGCAGCTACAGGGGTAACTATGGCTACACCTTC. Translation: CASSYRGNYGYTF. The genes are TRBV5-4 and TRBJ1-2, with 7 bases that match TRBD1. Trimming cost V 3 bases and J 1 base; bases outside gene matches: 0. Germline-derived CDR1 and CDR2 are SGHNT and YYREEE (reference sequence). This CDR3 region has 13 residues.